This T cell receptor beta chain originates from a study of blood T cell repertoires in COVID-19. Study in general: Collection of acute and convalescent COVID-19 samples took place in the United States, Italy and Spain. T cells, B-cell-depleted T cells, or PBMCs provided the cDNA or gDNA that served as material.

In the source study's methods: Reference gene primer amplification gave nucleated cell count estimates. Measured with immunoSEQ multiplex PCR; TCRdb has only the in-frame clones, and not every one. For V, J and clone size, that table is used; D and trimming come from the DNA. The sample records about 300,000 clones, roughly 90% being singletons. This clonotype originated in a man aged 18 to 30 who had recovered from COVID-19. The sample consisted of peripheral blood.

Written as DNA, the CDR3 is TGTGCCAGCAGTTTATCGGGGGGTGTTTCACCCCTCCACTTT. Its protein is CASSLSGGVSPLHF. The J gene is TRBJ1-6, the V gene TRBV27; D might be TRBD1 (5 bases). CDR3 length: 14 residues. CDR1 and CDR2 (germline): MNHEY, SMNVEV (reference sequence). Trimming stripped 0 bases from V and 9 bases from J, with 9 bases between.